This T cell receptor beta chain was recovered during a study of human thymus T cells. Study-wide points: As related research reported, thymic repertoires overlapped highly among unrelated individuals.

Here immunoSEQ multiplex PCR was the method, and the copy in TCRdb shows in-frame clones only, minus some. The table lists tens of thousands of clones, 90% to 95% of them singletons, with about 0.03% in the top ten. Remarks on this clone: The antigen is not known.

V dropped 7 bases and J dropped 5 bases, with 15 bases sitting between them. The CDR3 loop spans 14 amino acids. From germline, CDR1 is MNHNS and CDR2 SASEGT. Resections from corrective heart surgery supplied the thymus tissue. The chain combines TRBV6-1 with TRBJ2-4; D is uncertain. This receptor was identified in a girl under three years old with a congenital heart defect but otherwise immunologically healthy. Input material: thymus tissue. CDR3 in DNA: TGTGCCAGCAAACACCCCCTCCCTCAAAACATTCAGTACTTC. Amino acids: CASKHPLPQNIQYF.